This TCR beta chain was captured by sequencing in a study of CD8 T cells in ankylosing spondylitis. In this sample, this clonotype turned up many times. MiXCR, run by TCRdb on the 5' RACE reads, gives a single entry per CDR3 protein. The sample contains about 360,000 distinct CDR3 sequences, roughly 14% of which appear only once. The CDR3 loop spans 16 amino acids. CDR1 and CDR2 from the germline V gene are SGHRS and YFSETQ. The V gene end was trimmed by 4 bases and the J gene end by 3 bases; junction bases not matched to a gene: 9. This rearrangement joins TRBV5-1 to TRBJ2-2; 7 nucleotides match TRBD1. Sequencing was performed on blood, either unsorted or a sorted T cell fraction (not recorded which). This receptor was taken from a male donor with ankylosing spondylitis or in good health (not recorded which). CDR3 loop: CASSLEGGYYTGELFF. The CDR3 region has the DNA TGCGCCAGCAGCCTCGAAGGGGGCTATTACACCGGGGAGCTGTTTTTT.